This TCR beta chain derives from a study of blood T cell repertoires in COVID-19. Study-wide context: In Cohort 3, a recovered donor had either two negative PCRs, clearance, or symptom resolution. From the United States, Italy and Spain came samples of acute and convalescent COVID-19.

This clone was seen a single time. Assay used: immunoSEQ multiplex PCR; TCRdb lists only in-frame clones, some missing. Here the sample spans approximately 200,000 clones, roughly 91% being singletons. The CDR3 loop spans 14 amino acids. The germline V gene has CDR1 MNHEY and CDR2 SMNVEV (reference sequence). V was pared by 5 bases and J by 7 bases, with 7 bases of the junction left unmatched. Sequences were obtained from PBMCs or T cells enriched from blood (not recorded which). The genes are TRBV27 and TRBJ2-2; 7 positions agree with TRBD2. This TCR was sampled from a man younger than 45 in a cohort exposed to, infected with or recovered from COVID-19 (not recorded which). CDR3 in amino acids: CASSLRTSGGELFF. For the CDR3, the DNA is TGTGCCAGCAGTCTCCGGACTAGTGGCGGGGAGCTGTTTTTT.